Listed here are 28 T cell receptor beta chains from one sample, sequenced in a study of T cell repertoires in cytomegalovirus infection. No antigens are known for them. TCRdb analysed the reads with MiXCR anew, one entry per CDR3 protein. Of 650,000 to 900,000 distinct CDR3 sequences in the sample, approximately 29% were seen once. The sample in question was cultured CD8+ T cells from PBMCs, obtained from culture after CMV antigen stimulation. The receptor source for this set is a human donor in good health (CMV status not recorded). Some clones in this sample may be carry-over from other donors' samples.

This clonotype was counted a single time. V is TRBV20-1 and J is TRBJ2-3; D perhaps matches TRBD1 (6 bases). Germline CDR1 and CDR2: DFQATT and SNEGSKA (reference sequence). Trimming pared 0 bases from V and 0 bases from J, leaving 22 bases between. The CDR3 has 19 residues. The CDR3: CSARDRSESRGSSTDTQYF. In DNA, the CDR3 is TGCAGTGCTAGAGATCGTTCCGAGAGTAGGGGGTCTAGCACAGATACGCAGTATTTT.

The chain is built from TRBV7-9 and TRBJ2-5; maybe TRBD1 (6 bases). CDR1 and CDR2 (germline): SEHNR, FQNEAQ (reference sequence). This CDR3 comprises 15 residues. V dropped 5 bases and J dropped 2 bases, with 15 bases sitting between them. The CDR3 DNA sequence: TGTGCCAGCAGCACCTCCGACAGGTCTCAAGAGACCCAGTACTTC. This translates into CASSTSDRSQETQYF.

V is TRBV7-8 and J is TRBJ1-5; TRBD1 matches 9 bases. Germline CDR1 reads SGHVS; CDR2 reads FQNEAQ. This CDR3 contains 16 residues. V was pared by 3 bases and J by 3 bases, with 6 bases of the junction left unmatched. This chain's CDR3 is CASSLSTGGPNQPQHF. In DNA form, the CDR3 reads TGTGCCAGCAGCTTGTCGACAGGGGGTCCCAATCAGCCCCAGCATTTT.

CDR3 bases: TGTGCCAGCAGCCCCCGGACTAGCGGGGACCCCTACGAGCAGTACGTC. Translated: CASSPRTSGDPYEQYV. This sequence joins TRBV7-9 and TRBJ2-7; 12 bases are a match to TRBD2. Germline V gene lookup returns CDR1 SEHNR and CDR2 FQNEAQ (reference sequence). The CDR3 is 16 amino acids. Unmatched junction bases numbered 7, after V lost 5 bases and J lost 2 bases.

Remarks on this clonotype: One junction end disagrees with the germline gene, perhaps due to a read error. The chain combines TRBV10-3 with TRBJ2-1, with D perhaps assigned TRBD1 or TRBD2 (7 bases each). CDR1 and CDR2 (germline): ENHRY, SYGVKD. The CDR3 runs to 13 residues. In DNA form, the CDR3 reads TGTGCCATCAGTGAGGGAGACAGGGAGGGGCCGCTCTTC. As protein: CAISEGDREGPLF.

The sample holds a few counts of this clonotype. This chain connects TRBV10-3 to TRBJ2-6, with 7 bases matching TRBD1. The CDR3 is 17 residues long. Germline V CDR1 and CDR2: ENHRY, SYGVKD. Unmatched junction bases numbered 8, after V lost 6 bases and J lost 0 bases. This CDR3 reads CAIRDRSEHSGANVLTF. The CDR3 DNA is TGTGCCATCAGGGACAGGTCAGAACACTCTGGGGCCAACGTCCTGACTTTC.

The chain has TRBV4-2 and TRBJ2-5; TRBD1 agrees at 7 bases. Germline lookup yields CDR1 LGHNA and CDR2 YNFKEQ. CDR3 length equals 18 residues. With V trimmed by 2 bases and J by 1 base, 13 bases remained unmatched. This CDR3 reads CASSQIGAGRQGQETQYF. In DNA form, the CDR3 reads TGTGCCAGCAGCCAAATAGGGGCTGGTCGACAGGGCCAAGAGACCCAGTACTTC.

This clonotype appeared once. The gene calls are TRBV5-1 and TRBJ1-1, with D possibly being TRBD1 (6 bases). This CDR3 contains 11 residues. V was clipped by 3 bases and J by 9 bases, with 9 bases between them. In germline, CDR1 is SGHRS, CDR2 YFSETQ. As DNA, the CDR3 is TGCGCCAGCAGCTCCGGGACACAAGCTTTCTTT. Protein: CASSSGTQAFF. Full variable domain (remainder filled in from reference TRBV5-1 and TRBJ1-1): KAGVTQTPRYLIKTRGQQVTLSCSPISGHRSVSWYQQTPGQGLQFLFEYFSETQRNKGNFPGRFSGRQFSNSRSEMNVSTLELGDSALYLCASSSGTQAFFGQGTRLTVV.

This clonotype has more than one count but fewer than ten. This sequence joins TRBV19 and TRBJ1-1; D uncertain. Germline lookup yields CDR1 LNHDA and CDR2 SQIVND (reference sequence). The CDR3 is 13 residues long. Trimming took 3 bases from V and 4 from J, leaving 9 bases between them. CDR3 loop: CASSIKRSTEAFF. The CDR3 nucleotides are TGTGCCAGTAGTATCAAGAGGAGCACTGAAGCTTTCTTT. The variable domain in full, completed from reference TRBV19 and TRBJ1-1, reads DGGITQSPKYLFRKEGQNVTLSCEQNLNHDAMYWYRQDPGQGLRLIYYSQIVNDFQKGDIAEGYSVSREKKESFPLTVTSAQKNPTAFYLCASSIKRSTEAFFGQGTRLTVV.

This clonotype has a handful of counts. The chain uses TRBV7-2 and TRBJ2-5; D possibly corresponds to TRBD1 (6 bases). The germline V and J ends were trimmed by 5 bases and 1 base, with 14 bases remaining between them. The length of the CDR3 is 15 residues. Germline loops: CDR1 SGHTA, CDR2 FQGNSA. The CDR3 loop is CASSARTESQETQYF. The DNA of the CDR3 is TGTGCCAGCAGCGCTCGGACAGAGAGCCAAGAGACCCAGTACTTC.

The sample holds a few counts of this clonotype. This chain connects TRBV7-9 to TRBJ1-2; 7 bases match TRBD1. CDR1 is SEHNR and CDR2 is FQNEAQ in the germline V gene (reference sequence). Losses at the gene ends were 6 bases for V and 4 bases for J; bases not matched to a gene: 11. This CDR3 is 15 amino acids long. The CDR3 region has the DNA TGTGCCAGCAGGGGTGGGACAGAAGTTTTCTATGGCTACACCTTC. Its protein product is CASRGGTEVFYGYTF.

This clonotype is a singleton in its sample. This chain uses TRBV4-1 with TRBJ2-2; TRBD1 or TRBD2 may be the D gene (6 bases each). The V gene's germline CDR1 is MGHRA and CDR2 YSYEKL. The CDR3 loop spans 14 amino acids. Trimming removed 4 bases at V and 7 bases at J, with 13 bases between. The CDR3 protein is CASSPRRGLGELFF. DNA of the CDR3: TGCGCCAGCAGCCCACGACGGGGGCTCGGGGAGCTGTTTTTT.

This clonotype turned up a few times. The J gene is TRBJ1-1, the V gene TRBV4-1, with D tentatively TRBD1 (5 bases). With 4 bases removed from V and 0 bases from J, the gap between germline ends came to 12 bases. Germline values: CDR1 MGHRA, CDR2 YSYEKL. The CDR3 is 15 amino acids. The CDR3 loop reads CASSRGPGLNTEAFF. CDR3 sequence (DNA): TGCGCCAGCAGCCGCGGACCGGGACTGAACACTGAAGCTTTCTTT.

This chain links TRBV10-3 with TRBJ1-2; D unclear. The V gene lost 6 bases and the J gene lost 0 bases, with 8 bases spanning the gap. CDR1 and CDR2 from the germline V gene are ENHRY and SYGVKD. The CDR3 is made up of 13 amino acids. CDR3 residues: CAIRGDTNYGYTF. In nucleotides, the CDR3 is TGTGCCATCAGGGGAGACACTAACTATGGCTACACCTTC.

The V call is TRBV9, the J call TRBJ1-1; perhaps TRBD1 as D (5 bases). The germline V and J ends were trimmed by 7 bases and 3 bases, with 13 bases remaining between them. CDR3 length equals 13 residues. CDR1 SGDLS and CDR2 YYNGEE come from the germline V gene. CDR3 in DNA: TGTGCCAGCGCCGACAGTAGTGACACTGAAGCTTTCTTT. This sequence encodes CASADSSDTEAFF.

This clonotype was detected many times. The V call is TRBV7-2, the J call TRBJ1-6, with D tentatively TRBD1 (6 bases). V was cut by 5 bases and J by 7 bases, with 18 bases left in between. In germline, CDR1 is SGHTA, CDR2 FQGNSA. There are 16 residues in the CDR3. The CDR3 region has the DNA TGTGCCAGCAGCCTTAAATCGACAGGCTTGAATTCACCCCTCCACTTT. It codes for CASSLKSTGLNSPLHF.

This clonotype was recorded a few times. This chain uses TRBV6-6 with TRBJ2-5; 11 nucleotides match TRBD2. Looked up from germline, CDR1 is MNHNY and CDR2 is SVGAGI (reference sequence). The CDR3 runs 17 residues. With 1 base clipped from V and 4 bases from J, the junction kept 8 bases outside the gene matches. The DNA for the CDR3 is TGTGCCAGCAGTTACTACGGGACTAGCGGTTTGGCAGAGACCCAGTACTTC. It encodes CASSYYGTSGLAETQYF.

J is TRBJ1-1 and V is TRBV6-6, with TRBD1 identical over 8 bases. CDR1 is MNHNY and CDR2 is SVGAGI in the germline V gene (reference sequence). This CDR3 is built from 15 residues. V lost 6 bases, J lost 4 bases, and 10 bases stayed unmatched. CDR3 protein: CASRPTGAGVTEAFF. CDR3 bases: TGTGCCAGCAGACCGACAGGGGCCGGTGTCACTGAAGCTTTCTTT.

The chain employs TRBV27 and TRBJ1-5, with D tentatively TRBD1 (5 bases). CDR1 is MNHEY, CDR2 SMNVEV, per germline (reference sequence). The CDR3 runs 15 residues. V was pared by 8 bases and J by 2 bases, with 16 bases between. The CDR3 nucleotides are TGTGCCAGCCGGGGGGGGGTAGACGGCAATCAGCCCCAGCATTTT. Its translation is CASRGGVDGNQPQHF.

Only a few counts were recorded for this clonotype. The chain is built from TRBV2 and TRBJ2-6, with TRBD1 identical over 7 bases. The ends lost 7 bases at V and 0 bases at J; junction bases unmatched: 3. CDR1 and CDR2 from the germline V gene are SNHLY and FYNNEI. This CDR3 region has 15 residues. CDR3 DNA: TGTGCCAGCACAGACAGGGTCTCTGGGGCCAACGTCCTGACTTTC. It specifies CASTDRVSGANVLTF.

The rearrangement joins TRBV6-6 to TRBJ2-5; D assignment may be TRBD1 or TRBD2 (6 bases each). CDR1 MNHNY and CDR2 SVGAGI come from the germline V gene (reference sequence). V was cut by 0 bases and J by 4 bases, with 9 bases left in between. The CDR3 runs to 14 residues. The CDR3, as DNA: TGTGCCAGCAGTTACTCGGGGGGCTCAGAGACCCAGTACTTC. Its translation is CASSYSGGSETQYF.

This chain uses TRBV28 with TRBJ1-5; D might be TRBD1 (5 bases). Deletions cut 7 bases from V and 0 bases from J, with 16 bases between. CDR3 size: 16 residues. Germline V gene lookup returns CDR1 MDHEN and CDR2 SYDVKM. The CDR3 spells CASNTIRTTSNQPQHF. In DNA form, the CDR3 reads TGTGCCAGCAATACTATCCGGACAACTAGCAATCAGCCCCAGCATTTT.

This clonotype was observed a few times. The chain employs TRBV27 and TRBJ1-4; TRBD1 agrees at 8 bases. The CDR3 has 17 residues. J was trimmed by 1 base and V by 0 bases; bases with no gene match: 4. Germline lookup yields CDR1 MNHEY and CDR2 SMNVEV (reference sequence). The CDR3 DNA is TGTGCCAGCAGTTTATCGGACAGGGCAGGAACTAATGAAAAACTGTTTTTT. Translation gives CASSLSDRAGTNEKLFF.

The chain uses TRBV7-6 and TRBJ2-5; tentative D call: TRBD1 (6 bases). CDR3 length: 15 residues. V was shortened by 5 bases and J by 5 bases, with 18 bases between the two germline ends. Germline CDR1 and CDR2: SGHVS and FNYEAQ. The CDR3 DNA sequence: TGTGCCAGCAGCCCGATACAGGGATTGAGGGAGACCCAGTACTTC. Encoded protein: CASSPIQGLRETQYF.

This clonotype was observed at least ten times. The chain recombines TRBV7-6 with TRBJ2-5; tentative D call: TRBD1 (6 bases). CDR1 and CDR2 (germline): SGHVS, FNYEAQ. There are 14 residues in the CDR3. V shed 0 bases and J shed 2 bases, with 7 bases lying between them. CDR3 coding DNA: TGTGCCAGCAGCTTAGCCACAGGGCAAGAGACCCAGTACTTC. Residues: CASSLATGQETQYF.

This clonotype was detected ten times or more. This chain joins TRBV20-1 and TRBJ2-1, with 9 bases aligning to TRBD2. The CDR3 is made up of 16 amino acids. V lost 0 bases, J lost 7 bases, and 10 bases stayed unmatched. Germline-derived CDR1 and CDR2 are DFQATT and SNEGSKA (reference sequence). The CDR3 bases are TGCAGTGCTAGAGATTGGAGCGGGGGGTCCAGAAATGAGCAGTTCTTC. Amino acid sequence: CSARDWSGGSRNEQFF.

The genes are TRBV7-9 and TRBJ2-1; D gene uncertain. Germline-derived CDR1 and CDR2 are SEHNR and FQNEAQ (reference sequence). The CDR3 sequence is 15 residues long. Deletions cut 3 bases from V and 8 bases from J, with 17 bases between. CDR3 residues: CASSFPPNVIHEQFF. CDR3 coding DNA: TGTGCCAGCAGCTTCCCGCCAAACGTTATCCATGAGCAGTTCTTC.

This clonotype has a count of ten or more. The chain links TRBV11-2 to TRBJ2-5, with D hard to call. Trimming removed 1 base at V and 4 bases at J, with 10 bases between. The CDR3 covers 14 residues. In germline, CDR1 is SGHAT, CDR2 FQNNGV. The CDR3 region is CASSLVPWGETQYF. CDR3 nucleotide sequence: TGTGCCAGCAGCTTAGTCCCGTGGGGAGAGACCCAGTACTTC.